The following is a T cell receptor beta chain sequence with its context. As yet, its antigen is unknown. The data derive from a study of PD-1 blockade in classical Hodgkin lymphoma. Study-wide findings and caveats: Compared with healthy donors, newly diagnosed patients reportedly showed lower baseline TCR diversity.

In every patient, relapse followed autologous stem cell transplantation, while exposure to brentuximab vedotin differed. Germline CDR1 is SGHRS and CDR2 is YFSETQ. Trimming removed 0 bases at V and 0 bases at J, with 10 bases between. CDR3 length: 15 amino acids. The repertoire was sequenced with immunoSEQ multiplex PCR; TCRdb's copy has only in-frame clones and lacks some. The sample lists around 40,000 clones; approximately 80% were seen once. V gene TRBV5-1 combines with J gene TRBJ2-7; perhaps D is TRBD1 or TRBD2 (5 bases each). The sample consisted of peripheral blood mononuclear cells (PBMCs), taken at baseline. The source is a human donor with classical Hodgkin lymphoma. The DNA for the CDR3 is TGCGCCAGCAGCTTGGAGCCAGGGAGCTCCTACGAGCAGTACTTC. Its translation: CASSLEPGSSYEQYF.